Each of the 25 T cell receptor beta chains below was sequenced from the same sample in a study of breast tumors, draining lymph nodes, adjacent tissues. TCRdb recomputed calls from the multiplex PCR reads with MiXCR, one row per CDR3 protein. The sample carries around 150,000 distinct CDR3 sequences, about 31% recorded once. Axillary draining lymph nodes of breast cancer patients supplied the node samples. Sample: axillary lymph node tissue. The receptor set was obtained from a female donor with breast cancer. Some clones in this sample may be carry-over from other donors' samples.

This clonotype showed up many times. The V and J genes are TRBV5-1 and TRBJ2-2; TRBD1 is a possible D gene (6 bases). Per germline, CDR1 SGHRS and CDR2 YFSETQ. The CDR3 totals 14 residues. V lost 5 bases to trimming and J lost 5 bases, with 13 bases between them. DNA of the CDR3: TGCGCCAGCAGTATTGGACAGTTAACCGGGGAGCTGTTTTTT. Its translation is CASSIGQLTGELFF.

There are many counts of this clonotype. The rearrangement links TRBV6-5 to TRBJ2-2; D uncertain. Trimming removed 5 bases at V and 0 bases at J, with 10 bases between. The germline gives CDR1 MNHEY, CDR2 SVGAGI. This CDR3 is 15 amino acids long. CDR3 DNA sequence: TGTGCCAGCAGTCGGACGGATGCGAACACCGGGGAGCTGTTTTTT. Protein product: CASSRTDANTGELFF.

The gene calls are TRBV9 and TRBJ1-6; D is perhaps TRBD1 (5 bases). Germline V CDR1 and CDR2: SGDLS, YYNGEE. V lost 5 bases to trimming and J lost 3 bases, with 12 bases between them. CDR3 length: 15 residues. The CDR3 coding sequence is TGTGCCAGCAGGGGACGAGGGGACTATAATTCACCCCTCCACTTT. It translates to CASRGRGDYNSPLHF.

This clonotype was found many times. The genes are TRBV12-3 or TRBV12-4 and TRBJ2-1, with 12 nucleotides matching TRBD1. Unmatched junction bases numbered 8, after V lost 4 bases and J lost 10 bases. The CDR3 spans 15 residues. This CDR3 is CASSYRDRGQREQFF. The CDR3 coding sequence is TGTGCCAGCAGTTACCGGGACAGGGGGCAAAGGGAGCAGTTCTTC.

This clonotype came up a few times. The V and J genes are TRBV10-2 and TRBJ1-1, with D uncertain. V was shortened by 6 bases and J by 6 bases, with 11 bases between the two germline ends. From germline, CDR1 is WSHSY and CDR2 SAAADI. The CDR3 totals 12 residues. Here the CDR3 reads CASSPYSPEAFF. CDR3 in DNA: TGCGCCAGCAGCCCCTATTCTCCTGAAGCTTTCTTT.

This clonotype was seen a few times. The chain couples TRBV18 to TRBJ2-1; 7 bases are a match to TRBD1. The V and J ends lost 3 bases and 6 bases, in that order; junction bases with no gene match: 14. Germline lookup yields CDR1 KGHSH and CDR2 LQKENI. The CDR3 runs 17 residues. CDR3 nucleotides: TGTGCCAGCTCACCCGGGCAGGGGGTAAATATTCGCAATGAGCAGTTCTTC. This gives the protein CASSPGQGVNIRNEQFF.

CDR3 residues: CASSEVTGGLSPLHF. CDR3 DNA: TGTGCCAGCAGTGAAGTGACAGGGGGCCTTTCACCCCTCCACTTT. The rearrangement uses TRBV6-1 and TRBJ1-6, with 10 bases matching TRBD1. V was pared by 1 base and J by 9 bases, with 3 bases of the junction left unmatched. Germline V gives CDR1 MNHNS, CDR2 SASEGT. There are 15 residues in the CDR3.

This clonotype was recorded many times. This chain links TRBV27 with TRBJ1-4, with 7 bases that match TRBD1. Trimming at V came to 7 bases and at J to 4 bases, leaving 3 bases not matched to a gene. This CDR3 has 13 residues. Germline V gives CDR1 MNHEY, CDR2 SMNVEV (reference sequence). The CDR3, as DNA: TGTGCCAGCACCGACAGGGATAATGAAAAACTGTTTTTT. As protein: CASTDRDNEKLFF.

The chain couples TRBV2 to TRBJ1-6; the D is unclear. This CDR3 has 15 amino acids. V dropped 4 bases and J dropped 5 bases, with 12 bases sitting between them. Germline CDR1 SNHLY, CDR2 FYNNEI. The CDR3 DNA follows: TGTGCCAGCAGTGGGGGTACAACCAATAATTCACCCCTCCACTTT. Protein product: CASSGGTTNNSPLHF.

The chain is built from TRBV11-3 and TRBJ2-5; no reliable D call. CDR1 SGHNT and CDR2 YENEEA come from the germline V gene. Trimming removed 1 base at V and 2 bases at J, with 5 bases between. This CDR3 is built from 13 residues. The CDR3 DNA follows: TGTGCCAGCAGCTTAGTCGGGCAAGAGACCCAGTACTTC. Translating it yields CASSLVGQETQYF. Based on the CDR3 plus reference TRBV11-3 and TRBJ2-5, the full variable domain is EAGVVQSPRYKIIEKKQPVAFWCNPISGHNTLYWYLQNLGQGPELLIRYENEEAVDDSQLPKDRFSAERLKGVDSTLKIQPAELGDSAVYLCASSLVGQETQYFGPGTRLLVL.

This clonotype was recorded many times. The rearrangement links TRBV2 to TRBJ2-3, with D perhaps matching TRBD1 (5 bases). From germline, CDR1 is SNHLY and CDR2 FYNNEI. Trimming stripped 7 bases from V and 1 base from J, with 12 bases between. The CDR3 runs to 14 residues. CDR3 bases: TGTGCCAGCAAAAGGACATCTGGCACAGATACGCAGTATTTT. Its protein is CASKRTSGTDTQYF.

The rearrangement links TRBV12-3 or TRBV12-4 to TRBJ1-1; D is possibly TRBD1 (6 bases). Trimming stripped 6 bases from V and 3 bases from J, with 14 bases between. This CDR3 comprises 14 residues. The CDR3 region has the DNA TGTGCCAGCAGACAGGGACTACTCTACACTGAAGCTTTCTTT. Amino acids: CASRQGLLYTEAFF.

Concerning this clonotype itself: In this CDR3 the conserved last residue, phenylalanine or tryptophan, is missing, so a read error is likely. The rearrangement joins TRBV9 to TRBJ2-3; D may be TRBD2 (6 bases). Germline values: CDR1 SGDLS, CDR2 YYNGEE. V lost 3 bases and J 2 bases, leaving 16 bases between the germline ends. CDR3 length: 16 amino acids. Here the CDR3 reads CASSARLASPTDTQYL. The CDR3 DNA follows: TGTGCCAGCAGCGCCCGGCTAGCGAGTCCCACAGATACGCAGTATCTT.

This clonotype appeared a few times. A clone one base away is much larger, so this may be a read error. This rearrangement joins TRBV7-9 to TRBJ2-5; 8 bases map to TRBD2. Germline CDR1 reads SEHNR; CDR2 reads FQNEAQ (reference sequence). The CDR3 consists of 15 residues. CDR3 in DNA: TGTGCCAGCAGCTTAGGTGGCGGGGGGCGTGAGACCCAGCACTTC. Amino acids: CASSLGGGGRETQHF. Filled out from reference TRBV7-9 and TRBJ2-5, the complete variable domain reads DTGVSQNPRHKITKRGQNVTFRCDPISEHNRLYWYRQTLGQGPEFLTYFQNEAQLEKSRLLSDRFSAERPKGSFSTLEIQRTEQGDSAMYLCASSLGGGGRETQHFGPGTRLLVL.

This clonotype was counted many times. The chain links TRBV27 to TRBJ2-2, with 7 bases identical to TRBD2. The germline gives CDR1 MNHEY, CDR2 SMNVEV (reference sequence). Trimming removed 7 bases from V and 3 bases from J; junction bases left unmatched: 5. CDR3 length: 14 amino acids. CDR3 in DNA: TGTGCCAGCACCCGGGCGGGGGACACCGGGGAGCTGTTTTTT. Translation gives CASTRAGDTGELFF.

The table lists this clonotype with many counts. The chain couples TRBV7-6 to TRBJ2-5; a possible D gene is TRBD1 (6 bases). Trimming pared 5 bases from V and 2 bases from J, leaving 18 bases between. CDR1 and CDR2 (germline): SGHVS, FNYEAQ. The CDR3 totals 16 residues. The chain's CDR3 is CASSPRPDGQQETQYF. The CDR3 region has the DNA TGTGCCAGCAGCCCACGCCCGGACGGACAGCAAGAGACCCAGTACTTC.

V gene TRBV24-1 combines with J gene TRBJ2-7, with 7 bases aligning to TRBD1. After removal of 0 bases from V and 3 bases from J, the junction contained 4 bases not matched to a gene. In germline, CDR1 is KGHDR, CDR2 SFDVKD. The CDR3 runs to 15 residues. As DNA, the CDR3 is TGTGCCACCAGTGATTTGGGACAGGAAAACTACGAGCAGTACTTC. Its protein product is CATSDLGQENYEQYF.

This clonotype came up many times. This chain uses TRBV12-3 or TRBV12-4 with TRBJ2-3; D is perhaps TRBD1 or TRBD2 (5 bases each). The CDR3 runs 12 residues. The V end was cut by 6 bases, the J end by 13 bases, with 17 bases between. DNA of the CDR3: TGTGCCAGCAGCGCTCCCGGGACCCAGGAGTATTTT. Translated, it gives CASSAPGTQEYF.

This clonotype was found many times. The genes are TRBV14 and TRBJ1-2; D unclear. V was trimmed by 4 bases and J by 12 bases, leaving 24 bases between them. The CDR3 runs to 15 residues. The germline CDR1 and CDR2 sequences are SGHDN and FVKESK. CDR3 amino acids: CASSPDGSQSVIHTF. The CDR3 DNA follows: TGTGCCAGCAGCCCCGACGGCTCGCAGTCCGTGATCCACACCTTC.

The genes are TRBV11-2 and TRBJ1-1; D is unclear. Germline loops: CDR1 SGHAT, CDR2 FQNNGV. V gave up 1 base and J gave up 1 base, with 10 bases separating them. The CDR3 has 15 amino acids. Written as DNA, the CDR3 is TGTGCCAGCAGCTTAGTGACACGGGAGAACACTGAAGCTTTCTTT. This sequence encodes CASSLVTRENTEAFF. Filled out from reference TRBV11-2 and TRBJ1-1, the complete variable domain reads EAGVAQSPRYKIIEKRQSVAFWCNPISGHATLYWYQQILGQGPKLLIQFQNNGVVDDSQLPKDRFSAERLKGVDSTLKIQPAKLEDSAVYLCASSLVTRENTEAFFGQGTRLTVV.

This clonotype was observed many times. This sequence joins TRBV3-1 and TRBJ2-2; 8 nucleotides match TRBD1. Per germline, CDR1 LGHDT and CDR2 YNNKEL (reference sequence). The CDR3 consists of 16 residues. Trimming at V came to 3 bases and at J to 3 bases, leaving 6 bases not matched to a gene. The CDR3 sequence is CASSQSDRGYTGELFF. As DNA, the CDR3 is TGTGCCAGCAGCCAGTCTGACAGGGGCTACACCGGGGAGCTGTTTTTT.

Judged by abundance, this clonotype is medium-sized (0.01 to 0.1%). The chain carries TRBV7-3 and TRBJ2-3; 9 nucleotides align to TRBD2. J gave up 2 bases and V 5 bases, and 8 bases lay outside the gene matches. The CDR3 spans 16 residues. Germline lookup yields CDR1 SGHTA and CDR2 FQGTGA. The CDR3 DNA sequence: TGTGCCAGCAGCCAAGGGCTAGCGGGACCCACAGATACGCAGTATTTT. Translation gives CASSQGLAGPTDTQYF.

This clonotype was picked up a small number of times. A single base separates this from a much larger clone, so it may be a read error. The V call is TRBV5-5, the J call TRBJ2-2, with D possibly TRBD1 on 5 matching bases. Per the germline V gene, CDR1 is SGHKS and CDR2 is YYEKEE (reference sequence). V shed 2 bases and J shed 4 bases, with 21 bases lying between them. The CDR3 has 18 amino acids. The CDR3 reads CASSLLGPTQTGTGELFF. Written as DNA, the CDR3 is TGTGCCAGCAGCTTATTGGGGCCGACCCAAACCGGCACCGGGGAGCTGTTTTTT. The variable domain in full, with the rest retrieved from reference TRBV5-5 and TRBJ2-2, is DAGVTQSPTHLIKTRGQQVTLRCSPISGHKSVSWYQQVLGQGPQFIFQYYEKEERGRGNFPDRFSARQFPNYSSELNVNALLLGDSALYLCASSLLGPTQTGTGELFFGEGSRLTVL.

The gene calls are TRBV9 and TRBJ2-7, with TRBD1 identical over 11 bases. This CDR3 is built from 18 residues. Germline CDR1 reads SGDLS; CDR2 reads YYNGEE. V trimming: 3 bases; J trimming: 2 bases; junction bases outside the gene matches: 13. This CDR3 reads CASSERDRGLPPPYEQYF. CDR3 nucleotides: TGTGCCAGCAGCGAGAGGGACAGGGGGTTACCCCCCCCCTACGAGCAGTACTTC.

This clonotype was seen ten or more times. This chain joins TRBV6-5 and TRBJ1-2; D remains unclear. Germline V lookup: CDR1 MNHEY, CDR2 SVGAGI. This CDR3 contains 11 residues. V was clipped by 8 bases and J by 5 bases, with 9 bases between them. The CDR3 nucleotides are TGTGCCAGCGGGTGGGCGTATGGCTACACCTTC. It is translated as CASGWAYGYTF.